The text below deals with one T cell receptor beta chain. Its antigen is not identified. The V gene lost 4 bases and the J gene lost 1 base, with 10 bases spanning the gap. This CDR3 has 14 residues. Germline V CDR1 and CDR2: KGHSH, LQKENI. This entry comes from a study of cytomegalovirus exposure and HLA in healthy donors. Study-level points and caveats: Per a prior analysis, the majority of TCR beta V segments were productive roughly 90% or roughly 30% of the time. Owing to their indistinguishability, certain V segments, notably TRBV6-2 and TRBV6-3, were excluded. Highest at DRB1 and lowest at HLA-C, TCR association rates differed among HLA loci in a later analysis. Reports showed the classifier diagnosing cytomegalovirus status with high specificity and sensitivity.

With 60 Vbeta and 13 Jbeta primers, the PCR was carried out. Clones were read by immunoSEQ multiplex PCR, and TCRdb kept only the in-frame ones, dropping some. This repertoire shows fewer than 140,000 clones, over 70% found once; its top ten account for 2.5% to 3.5%. The sample consisted of PBMCs. The sequence derives from a female donor in good health and CMV-seronegative. V and J are TRBV18 and TRBJ1-1; perhaps TRBD1 as D (5 bases). CDR3 coding DNA: TGTGCCAGCTCACTGCAGGGAGGGAACACTGAAGCTTTCTTT. Residues: CASSLQGGNTEAFF.